This T cell receptor (beta chain) originates from a study of cytomegalovirus exposure and HLA in healthy donors. To note about this clone: Antigen: not known.

V shed 3 bases and J shed 1 base, with 16 bases lying between them. The CDR3 has 16 amino acids. Germline CDR1 is SGHRS and CDR2 is YFSETQ. Study-wide findings and caveats: A link between a missense DCLRE1C variant and TCR beta V- and J-gene trimming emerged from a later analysis. Most of the TCR beta V segments (in an earlier analysis) were productive either about 87% or about 30% of the time. Most sequenced TCRs were rare (though some public TCRs occurred in many donors).

The study ran its PCR with 60 Vbeta and 13 Jbeta primers. TCRdb's copy holds only in-frame clones and misses some; the assay was immunoSEQ multiplex PCR. Seen here are about 93,000 clones, approximately 69% observed once, and the top ten hold around 5.6%. The V gene is TRBV5-1, the J gene TRBJ2-5; D is unresolved. Sequences were obtained from PBMCs. The receptor was isolated from a boy aged 5-17 years in good health and CMV-seropositive. The CDR3 protein is CASSSAPGATQETQYF. The CDR3 DNA reads TGCGCCAGCAGCTCGGCCCCCGGAGCAACCCAAGAGACCCAGTACTTC.